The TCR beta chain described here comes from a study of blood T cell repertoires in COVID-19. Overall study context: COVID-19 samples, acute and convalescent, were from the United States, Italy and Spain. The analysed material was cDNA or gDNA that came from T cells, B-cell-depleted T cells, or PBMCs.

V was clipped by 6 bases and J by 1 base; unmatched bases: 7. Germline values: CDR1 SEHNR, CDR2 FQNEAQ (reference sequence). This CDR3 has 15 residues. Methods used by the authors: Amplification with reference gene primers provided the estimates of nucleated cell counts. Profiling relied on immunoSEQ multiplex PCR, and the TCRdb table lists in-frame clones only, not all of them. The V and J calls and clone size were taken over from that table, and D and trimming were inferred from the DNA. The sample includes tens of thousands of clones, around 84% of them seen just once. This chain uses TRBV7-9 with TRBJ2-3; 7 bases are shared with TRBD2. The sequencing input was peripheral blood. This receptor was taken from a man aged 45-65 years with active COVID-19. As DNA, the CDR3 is TGTGCCAGCAGTCGAGCGGGACGGGGCACAGATACGCAGTATTTT. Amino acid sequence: CASSRAGRGTDTQYF.